The entry that follows covers one T cell receptor beta chain sequence. Sequencing used immunoSEQ multiplex PCR; TCRdb keeps in-frame clones, though not all of them. Of about 190,000 clones listed, around four fifths are singletons. This sample is drawn from a study of blood T cell repertoires in COVID-19. As for the study in general: COVID-19 samples, acute and convalescent, were from the United States, Italy and Spain.

Trimming cost V 5 bases and J 0 bases; bases outside gene matches: 2. This CDR3 is built from 14 residues. Germline lookup yields CDR1 SGHKS and CDR2 YYEKEE (reference sequence). The source material was peripheral blood. The receptor was isolated from a human donor in a cohort sampled during active COVID-19. The V call is TRBV5-5, the J call TRBJ2-5; 9 positions agree with TRBD2. CDR3 sequence: CASRGLANQETQYF. The CDR3 bases are TGTGCCAGCAGGGGACTAGCCAACCAAGAGACCCAGTACTTC.